The 21 T cell receptor beta chains presented below share a single source sample, sequenced in a study of blood T cell repertoires in COVID-19. This table comes from immunoSEQ multiplex PCR, and its TCRdb copy is limited to in-frame clones, with some not included. The data show approximately 150,000 clones, around 90% seen once. What was sequenced was peripheral blood. Receptor source: a woman in her sixties or seventies with active or convalescent COVID-19.

This chain connects TRBV7-9 to TRBJ1-2; no reliable D call. This CDR3 is built from 14 residues. Between the trimmed V and J ends, which lost 5 bases and 2 bases, there was a span of 12 bases. Germline CDR1 SEHNR, CDR2 FQNEAQ (reference sequence). CDR3 DNA sequence: TGTGCCAGCAGCCGAACAGCTGGAAACTATGGCTACACCTTC. It specifies CASSRTAGNYGYTF. The complete variable domain, with remaining parts taken from reference TRBV7-9 and TRBJ1-2, reads DTGVSQNPRHKITKRGQNVTFRCDPISEHNRLYWYRQTLGQGPEFLTYFQNEAQLEKSRLLSDRFSAERPKGSFSTLEIQRTEQGDSAMYLCASSRTAGNYGYTFGSGTRLTVV.

For the CDR3, the DNA is TGCGCCAGCAGCTTAAACCCACTAGTTTCTAGGGACATTCAGTACTTC. Translating gives CASSLNPLVSRDIQYF. This chain links TRBV4-1 with TRBJ2-4; possible D gene TRBD2, 5 bases. V was shortened by 5 bases and J by 8 bases, with 22 bases between the two germline ends. CDR1 is MGHRA and CDR2 is YSYEKL in the germline V gene. This CDR3 contains 16 residues.

The chain is built from TRBV21-1 and TRBJ1-2. TRBV21-1 is a pseudogene. CDR3 length: 15 residues. The CDR3 reads CASSKCGGVSYGYTF. CDR3 nucleotides: TGTGCCAGCAGCAAATGTGGGGGGGTTAGCTATGGCTACACCTTC.

This chain links TRBV28 with TRBJ1-2; 10 bases map to TRBD1. The V gene's germline CDR1 is MDHEN and CDR2 SYDVKM. The CDR3 is 16 amino acids. Trimming at V came to 7 bases and at J to 8 bases, leaving 16 bases not matched to a gene. CDR3 sequence: CASKGSSGQGGDGYTF. The DNA of the CDR3 is TGTGCCAGCAAGGGCTCGAGCGGACAGGGGGGAGACGGCTACACCTTC.

This clone was counted a single time. The chain couples TRBV3-1 (or the pseudogene TRBV3-2) to TRBJ1-4; 7 bases align to TRBD1. Germline V gene sequence: CDR1 LGHDT, CDR2 YNNKEL (reference sequence). The CDR3 has 13 residues. J was trimmed by 8 bases and V by 3 bases; bases with no gene match: 3. This CDR3 reads CASSQNRGEKLFF. The CDR3 DNA reads as TGTGCCAGCAGCCAGAACAGGGGCGAAAAACTGTTTTTT.

This rearrangement joins TRBV5-5 to TRBJ2-7, with 9 bases identical to TRBD1. Germline CDR1 reads SGHKS; CDR2 reads YYEKEE (reference sequence). The V and J ends lost 4 bases and 1 base, in that order; junction bases with no gene match: 3. This CDR3 comprises 14 residues. The CDR3, as DNA: TGTGCCAGCAGCACGACAGGGGGGTCCTACGAGCAGTACTTC. This gives the protein CASSTTGGSYEQYF. The whole variable domain, remainder taken from reference TRBV5-5 and TRBJ2-7, is DAGVTQSPTHLIKTRGQQVTLRCSPISGHKSVSWYQQVLGQGPQFIFQYYEKEERGRGNFPDRFSARQFPNYSSELNVNALLLGDSALYLCASSTTGGSYEQYFGPGTRLTVT.

The V and J genes are TRBV10-1 and TRBJ2-1, with D maybe TRBD2 (5 bases). The V end lost 0 bases, the J end lost 0 bases, and 12 bases lay between the germline ends. Germline V gives CDR1 WNHNN, CDR2 SYGVQD (reference sequence). The CDR3 sequence is 17 residues long. CDR3 nucleotide sequence: TGCGCCAGCAGTGAGTCAGCCCCGGGAAACTCCTACAATGAGCAGTTCTTC. The encoded protein is CASSESAPGNSYNEQFF.

This chain joins TRBV6-2 or TRBV6-3 and TRBJ1-5, with D possibly TRBD1 on 5 matching bases. Between the trimmed V and J ends, which lost 5 bases and 3 bases, there was a span of 11 bases. CDR1 is MNHEY, CDR2 SVGEGT, per germline. CDR3 size: 14 residues. DNA of the CDR3: TGTGCCAGCAGTCCACGACAGTACAATCAGCCCCAGCATTTT. It yields the protein CASSPRQYNQPQHF.

The gene calls are TRBV2 and TRBJ2-1, with 8 bases aligning to TRBD1. Germline CDR1 SNHLY, CDR2 FYNNEI. Trimming removed 3 bases from V and 8 bases from J; junction bases left unmatched: 6. This CDR3 has 14 residues. CDR3 protein: CASSEDRVKDEQFF. In DNA, the CDR3 is TGTGCCAGCAGTGAGGACAGGGTAAAGGATGAGCAGTTCTTC.

The chain carries TRBV7-3 and TRBJ2-7; D unresolved. Germline V gene sequence: CDR1 SGHTA, CDR2 FQGTGA. Trimming pared 5 bases from V and 6 bases from J, leaving 14 bases between. CDR3 length equals 13 residues. In DNA form, the CDR3 reads TGTGCCAGCAGCCTAGGCCGAGACCGCGAGCAGTACTTC. Translating gives CASSLGRDREQYF.

The J gene is TRBJ2-6, the V gene TRBV15; TRBD2 might be the D (6 bases). This CDR3 is built from 17 residues. V lost 3 bases to trimming and J lost 0 bases, with 12 bases between them. CDR1 is LNHNV and CDR2 is YYDKDF in the germline V gene (reference sequence). The chain's CDR3 is CATSRGGGPSGANVLTF. Here the CDR3 DNA reads TGTGCCACCAGCAGGGGAGGTGGGCCCTCTGGGGCCAACGTCCTGACTTTC. Together with reference TRBV15 and TRBJ2-6, the CDR3 gives the full variable domain: DAMVIQNPRYQVTQFGKPVTLSCSQTLNHNVMYWYQQKSSQAPKLLFHYYDKDFNNEADTPDNFQSRRPNTSFCFLDIRSPGLGDTAMYLCATSRGGGPSGANVLTFGAGSRLTVL.

V and J are TRBV29-1 and TRBJ1-2; TRBD1 aligns across 8 bases. The CDR3 sequence is 15 residues long. V was pared by 3 bases and J by 5 bases, with 11 bases of the junction left unmatched. Germline-derived CDR1 and CDR2 are SQVTM and ANQGSEA. The CDR3 DNA is TGCAGCGTTGACGACAGGGGCTCGTCCTTGTATGGCTACACCTTC. Its translation: CSVDDRGSSLYGYTF.

The chain uses TRBV29-1 and TRBJ2-2; 7 nucleotides agree with TRBD1. The CDR3 contains 12 residues. Germline V CDR1 and CDR2: SQVTM, ANQGSEA. J was trimmed by 6 bases and V by 7 bases; bases with no gene match: 5. The CDR3 sequence is CSARQGAGELFF. CDR3 DNA: TGCAGCGCCCGGCAGGGGGCCGGGGAGCTGTTTTTT.

CDR3 bases: TGTGCCAGCAGTGATGATGGGCCTAACACTGAAGCTTTCTTT. This gives the protein CASSDDGPNTEAFF. The chain joins TRBV25-1 to TRBJ1-1; D gene ambiguous. Trimming left V 3 bases short and J 2 bases short, with 10 bases between. There are 14 residues in the CDR3. Germline assignment: CDR1 MGHDK and CDR2 SYGVNS.

The chain couples TRBV15 to TRBJ1-5; no clear D. V was clipped by 5 bases and J by 4 bases, with 9 bases between them. CDR1 is LNHNV, CDR2 YYDKDF, per germline (reference sequence). The CDR3 spans 13 residues. In nucleotides, the CDR3 is TGTGCCACCAGCCCCCCCTATAATCAGCCCCAGCATTTT. Its translation: CATSPPYNQPQHF.

This clone was picked up a small number of times. V and J are TRBV12-3 or TRBV12-4 and TRBJ1-1; weak D call: TRBD1 (5 bases). The CDR3 is 13 amino acids. The V end was cut by 1 base, the J end by 8 bases, with 11 bases between. The CDR3 here is CASSLVSGWEAFF. The CDR3 region has the DNA TGTGCCAGCAGTTTAGTTTCAGGGTGGGAAGCTTTCTTT.

This clone was found a few times. The J gene is TRBJ2-1, the V gene TRBV7-2, with 11 bases identical to TRBD1. The CDR3 consists of 15 residues. Germline V lookup: CDR1 SGHTA, CDR2 FQGNSA. The junction had 3 bases not matched to a gene; V was cut back by 1 base and J by 7 bases. In nucleotides, the CDR3 is TGTGCCAGCAGCTTAGGGGGGACAGGGGGTAATGAGCAGTTCTTC. Encoded protein: CASSLGGTGGNEQFF.

V gene TRBV5-1 combines with J gene TRBJ2-6; D is undetermined. The CDR3 extends over 15 amino acids. Germline values: CDR1 SGHRS, CDR2 YFSETQ. Between the trimmed V and J ends, which lost 4 bases and 0 bases, there was a span of 8 bases. CDR3 DNA sequence: TGCGCCAGCAGCCAAACAGTCTCTGGGGCCAACGTCCTGACTTTC. Protein product: CASSQTVSGANVLTF.

This clone has a handful of counts. The chain carries TRBV3-1 (or the pseudogene TRBV3-2) and TRBJ1-2; D gene unclear. Germline loops: CDR1 LGHDT, CDR2 YNNKEL (reference sequence). Trimming removed 1 base from V and 0 bases from J, with 12 bases in between. The CDR3 has 16 residues. The CDR3 DNA reads TGTGCCAGCAGCCAAGCGGGTACGAGATCTAACTATGGCTACACCTTC. This encodes CASSQAGTRSNYGYTF.

This sequence joins TRBV15 and TRBJ2-7, with D perhaps matching TRBD1 (6 bases). The CDR3 covers 14 residues. Germline CDR1 is LNHNV and CDR2 is YYDKDF (reference sequence). V was clipped by 2 bases and J by 3 bases, with 11 bases between them. The CDR3 region is CATSRLTGYYEQYF. The DNA of the CDR3 is TGTGCCACCAGCAGACTCACAGGGTACTACGAGCAGTACTTC.

This chain joins TRBV10-3 and TRBJ2-7; D is perhaps TRBD1 (6 bases). Germline CDR1 and CDR2: ENHRY and SYGVKD. The CDR3 has 11 residues. Trimming cost V 9 bases and J 1 base, with 7 bases left between them. This chain's CDR3 is CAIQGSYEQYF. The CDR3 DNA reads as TGTGCCATACAGGGTTCCTACGAGCAGTACTTC.